The clone carrying this T cell receptor (beta chain) occurred once. As yet, its antigen is unknown. Treatment given: 15 to 20 received Ad26.COV2.S at low or high dose, single or two shots; about 5 received placebo; per-sample allocation not given. Sampling occurred on day 63 after the first vaccine or placebo injection. In Boston, an adult donor aged 18-55 years took part. V lost 5 bases and J 0 bases, leaving 20 bases between the germline ends. The CDR3 is 18 amino acids. Germline V gives CDR1 MDHEN, CDR2 SYDVKM. This record belongs to a study of Ad26.COV2.S vaccination and SARS-CoV-2 variants. Study background: A participant enrolled in the COV1001 Ad26.COV2.S trial arm provided the sample. Ad26.COV2.S shots went into the muscle once or twice, 56 days apart.

General study points: Recipients of either vaccine or placebo displayed similar breadth of non-spike TCRs.

TCRdb's table, derived via immunoSEQ multiplex PCR, lists solely in-frame clones and lacks some. The sample carries some 250,000 clones, around nine tenths recorded once. Sequencing used peripheral blood, obtained in a trial of Ad26.COV2.S vaccine versus placebo. The source is a person between 18 and 65 years old who received the Ad26.COV2.S COVID-19 vaccine or a placebo. The V call is TRBV28, the J call TRBJ1-5; D may be TRBD1 (6 bases). CDR3 DNA sequence: TGTGCCAGCAGTCAATACGCCCAGGGGCATTATAGCAATCAGCCCCAGCATTTT. Its protein is CASSQYAQGHYSNQPQHF. The variable domain in full, completed from reference TRBV28 and TRBJ1-5, reads DVKVTQSSRYLVKRTGEKVFLECVQDMDHENMFWYRQDPGLGLRLIYFSYDVKMKEKGDIPEGYSVSREKKERFSLILESASTNQTSMYLCASSQYAQGHYSNQPQHFGDGTRLSIL.